This TCR beta chain derives from a study of CD8 T cells in ankylosing spondylitis (dated 2017 in TCRdb). With regard to the full study: T cell receptor beta repertoires were profiled in healthy donors and ankylosing spondylitis patients so that disease-linked TCR variants could be found. The full study cohort comprised around 25 ankylosing spondylitis patients and 85 to 120 healthy donors. Samples of peripheral blood were taken, and for ankylosing spondylitis patients, synovial fluid was collected as well.

As encoded in the germline V gene (reference sequence), CDR1 is DFQATT while CDR2 is SNEGSKA. V is pruned by 5 bases and J by 7 bases, leaving 7 bases of the junction without a gene match. The CDR3, from cysteine to phenylalanine, totals 13 residues. The retained sequence is limited to the CDR3, 39 bases, with the frame set at the first base. Comments on this clonotype: Its binding antigen is unknown. Base-call qualities are not available, and no considerably larger clone is one nucleotide away.

The research as a whole found: Some motif variants were previously reported in synovial fluid and blood of reactive arthritis patients, suggesting common disease-initiation mechanisms. The disease-linked clones showed a CD8+ phenotype and occurred at relatively low frequencies in peripheral blood. According to the report, matched synovial fluid samples from ankylosing spondylitis patients were significantly enriched for the disease-linked clones. Blood from ankylosing spondylitis patients appeared to be characterized by a TCR beta motif composed of eight highly homologous amino acid variants.

Data came from an Illumina HiSeq 2500. Quantitative 5'-RACE with molecular barcodes was the method used to prepare the TCR beta libraries. The paper's processing steps were these. To identify disease-linked TCR variants, a new computational method was used, one built on a probabilistic model of VDJ rearrangement. TCRdb reanalyzed the raw reads on its own, using fastp at Q25 for trimming and MiXCR for clone calling, and kept in-frame beta chains. For every CDR3 protein sequence, its rows merge into one entry that carries the most common genes and DNA. It is TCRdb's table, rather than the study itself, that gives the V and J calls and clone size. The sample includes under 850,000 distinct CDR3 sequences, with around 20% observed a single time. The biggest ten clones account for over 15% of the sample.

This receptor was identified in a male donor with ankylosing spondylitis. The chain was built from TRBV20-1 and TRBJ2-7, and 11 bases in between align with TRBD1. The sequencing sample was made of blood, either unsorted or a sorted T cell fraction (not recorded which). The bases read TGCAGTGCTCGGGACAGGGGGTTTTATGAGCAGTACTTC. This codes for CSARDRGFYEQYF.